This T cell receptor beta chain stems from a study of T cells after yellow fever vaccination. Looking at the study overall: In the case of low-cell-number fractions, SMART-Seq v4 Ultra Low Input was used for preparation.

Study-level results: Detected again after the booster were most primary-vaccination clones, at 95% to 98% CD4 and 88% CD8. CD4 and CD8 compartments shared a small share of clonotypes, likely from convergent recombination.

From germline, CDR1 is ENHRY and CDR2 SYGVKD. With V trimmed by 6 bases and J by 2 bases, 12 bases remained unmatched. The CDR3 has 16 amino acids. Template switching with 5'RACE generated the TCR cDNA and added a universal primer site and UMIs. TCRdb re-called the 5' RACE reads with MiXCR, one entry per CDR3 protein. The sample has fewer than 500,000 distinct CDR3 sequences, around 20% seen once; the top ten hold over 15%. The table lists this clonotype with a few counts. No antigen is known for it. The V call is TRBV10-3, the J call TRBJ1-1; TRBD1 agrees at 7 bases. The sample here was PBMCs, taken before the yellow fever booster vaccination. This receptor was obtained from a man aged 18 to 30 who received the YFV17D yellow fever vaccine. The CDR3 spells CAIRGTEQTLNTEAFF. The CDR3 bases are TGTGCCATCAGGGGGACAGAGCAAACCTTAAACACTGAAGCTTTCTTT.